A single count supports the clone carrying this T cell receptor (beta chain). Its antigen is unidentified. TCRdb keeps only in-frame clones here, not all; method: immunoSEQ multiplex PCR. Among about 43,000 clones listed, about 91% were seen once. Germline V lookup: CDR1 MDHEN, CDR2 SYDVKM. CDR3 size: 12 residues. The V end was cut by 8 bases, the J end by 2 bases, with 9 bases between. This record belongs to a study of T cells in localized non-small cell lung cancer. Points from the study as a whole: Adjacent lung tissue had a median about 52 of the top 100 clones found in the tumor. Clonality of T cells reached its maximum in uninvolved adjacent lung, surpassing tumor. Sequencing involved a lone tumor region, leaving heterogeneity possible. Longer overall survival associated with higher blood T cell density; shorter survival with higher adjacent-lung clonality.

The genes are TRBV28 and TRBJ1-2; perhaps TRBD1 as D (6 bases). Source: PBMCs, taken before any cancer treatment. This TCR was sampled from a woman aged 40-69 years with stage II lung adenocarcinoma. The CDR3 loop reads CASRTANYGYTF. DNA for the CDR3: TGTGCCAGCCGGACAGCCAACTATGGCTACACCTTC.